Shown below are 26 T cell receptor beta chains from a single sample sequenced in a study of cytomegalovirus exposure and HLA in healthy donors. Vbeta (60) and Jbeta (13) primers were used in the PCR. Generated by immunoSEQ multiplex PCR, the TCRdb table keeps only in-frame clones and is missing some. The repertoire holds around 150,000 clones, roughly 80% seen once, with roughly 2% in the top ten. Sequencing was carried out using PBMCs. These TCRs come from a man aged 50 or older in good health and CMV-seropositive.

This sequence joins TRBV7-9 and TRBJ1-4, with D unclear. Trimming shortened V by 6 bases and J by 0 bases, and 8 bases separated the two germline ends. CDR1 is SEHNR and CDR2 is FQNEAQ in the germline V gene (reference sequence). The CDR3 contains 14 residues. CDR3 loop: CASRPGSTNEKLFF. For the CDR3, the DNA is TGTGCCAGCAGGCCGGGGTCAACTAATGAAAAACTGTTTTTT. The variable domain in full, with the rest retrieved from reference TRBV7-9 and TRBJ1-4, is DTGVSQNPRHKITKRGQNVTFRCDPISEHNRLYWYRQTLGQGPEFLTYFQNEAQLEKSRLLSDRFSAERPKGSFSTLEIQRTEQGDSAMYLCASRPGSTNEKLFFGSGTQLSVL.

The CDR3 region is CASNLRDFSYNEQFF. CDR3 coding DNA: TGTGCCAGCAACCTCCGGGACTTCTCATACAATGAGCAGTTCTTC. This rearrangement joins TRBV11-1 to TRBJ2-1; D may be TRBD2 (6 bases). Trimming removed 7 bases at V and 4 bases at J, with 17 bases between. The CDR3 has 15 residues. Germline CDR1 and CDR2: SGHAT and FQDESV (reference sequence).

V and J are TRBV18 and TRBJ1-1; D gene uncertain. The CDR3 is made up of 16 amino acids. Germline V gene sequence: CDR1 KGHSH, CDR2 LQKENI. Deletions cut 3 bases from V and 1 base from J, with 15 bases between. This chain's CDR3 is CASSPPWRSGNTEAFF. The CDR3 nucleotides read TGTGCCAGCTCACCTCCTTGGAGGTCGGGGAACACTGAAGCTTTCTTT.

Comments on this clone: Other DNA sequences in the same sample also yield this CDR3. This sequence joins TRBV18 and TRBJ1-2, with 7 bases lining up with TRBD1. There are 14 residues in the CDR3. Trimming removed 6 bases from V and 2 bases from J; junction bases left unmatched: 6. Germline V gives CDR1 KGHSH, CDR2 LQKENI. CDR3 loop: CASSDLGQNYGYTF. CDR3 DNA sequence: TGTGCCAGCTCGGACCTGGGACAGAACTATGGCTACACCTTC.

The chain combines TRBV9 with TRBJ2-7; possibly TRBD2 for D (5 bases). Between the trimmed V and J ends, which lost 3 bases and 3 bases, there was a span of 16 bases. This CDR3 has 15 residues. Germline loops: CDR1 SGDLS, CDR2 YYNGEE. The CDR3 loop reads CASSGSASGFYEQYF. CDR3 DNA: TGTGCCAGCAGCGGGAGCGCTTCGGGATTCTACGAGCAGTACTTC. The variable domain in full, with the rest retrieved from reference TRBV9 and TRBJ2-7, is DSGVTQTPKHLITATGQRVTLRCSPRSGDLSVYWYQQSLDQGLQFLIQYYNGEERAKGNILERFSAQQFPDLHSELNLSSLELGDSALYFCASSGSASGFYEQYFGPGTRLTVT.

V usage is TRBV7-9 and J usage is TRBJ2-5, with D possibly being TRBD2 (6 bases). Trimming removed 5 bases from V and 2 bases from J, with 18 bases in between. This CDR3 is built from 16 residues. The germline CDR1 and CDR2 sequences are SEHNR and FQNEAQ (reference sequence). CDR3 residues: CASSLPGRRGQETQYF. The CDR3 DNA sequence: TGTGCCAGCAGCCTGCCGGGGAGGCGGGGACAAGAGACCCAGTACTTC.

This rearrangement joins TRBV9 to TRBJ2-1, with 8 bases identical to TRBD1. The junction had 10 bases not matched to a gene; V was cut back by 0 bases and J by 11 bases. CDR3 length: 15 residues. From germline, CDR1 is SGDLS and CDR2 YYNGEE. The CDR3 DNA reads TGTGCCAGCAGCGTAGGGCAGGGGGCGCTAGGAAAGCAGTTCTTC. Encoded protein: CASSVGQGALGKQFF.

The chain joins TRBV7-2 to TRBJ2-1; 7 bases match TRBD2. V shed 0 bases, J shed 2 bases, and the junction held 4 bases outside the gene matches. The CDR3 length is 16 residues. Germline-derived CDR1 and CDR2 are SGHTA and FQGNSA. The CDR3 spells CASSLALANAYNEQFF. Here the CDR3 DNA reads TGTGCCAGCAGCTTAGCACTAGCGAACGCCTACAATGAGCAGTTCTTC.

The chain combines TRBV5-4 with TRBJ2-5; 7 nucleotides match TRBD2. The V segment lost 6 bases and the J segment 5 bases; nucleotides outside the gene matches: 10. The length of the CDR3 is 14 residues. Germline values: CDR1 SGHNT, CDR2 YYREEE (reference sequence). The CDR3 sequence: CASTFWGGSETQYF. DNA of the CDR3: TGTGCCAGCACCTTCTGGGGGGGATCGGAGACCCAGTACTTC.

The rearrangement uses TRBV7-7 and TRBJ2-3, with 8 bases lining up with TRBD2. V shed 3 bases and J 1 base; nucleotides not matched to a gene: 3. Germline V gene data show CDR1 as SSHAT and CDR2 as FNYEAQ (reference sequence). The CDR3 runs 15 residues. CDR3 in amino acids: CASSLGLVGTDTQYF. The CDR3 DNA reads TGTGCCAGCAGCTTGGGACTAGTAGGCACAGATACGCAGTATTTT.

This CDR3 is CASSIQGGETQYF. In DNA form, the CDR3 reads TGCGCCAGCAGTATACAGGGGGGAGAGACCCAGTACTTC. The chain is built from TRBV10-1 and TRBJ2-5, with TRBD1 matching over 8 bases. Trimming removed 5 bases from V and 4 bases from J; junction bases left unmatched: 3. In germline, CDR1 is WNHNN, CDR2 SYGVQD (reference sequence). The CDR3 totals 13 residues.

The CDR3 protein is CASRTGLLEYNEQFF. The CDR3 DNA is TGTGCCAGCAGGACCGGACTACTCGAGTACAATGAGCAGTTCTTC. V and J are TRBV2 and TRBJ2-1; the D gene is possibly TRBD2 (6 bases). The CDR3 loop spans 15 amino acids. V lost 6 bases and J 4 bases, leaving 16 bases between the germline ends. Germline lookup yields CDR1 SNHLY and CDR2 FYNNEI.

The rearrangement links TRBV10-2 to TRBJ2-7; 10 nucleotides line up with TRBD1. Germline V gives CDR1 WSHSY, CDR2 SAAADI. The trim removed 6 bases at V and 3 bases at J, leaving 5 bases unmatched. The CDR3 loop spans 14 amino acids. CDR3 bases: TGCGCCAGCAGACCGGGACAGGGGTTCTACGAGCAGTACTTC. Amino acids: CASRPGQGFYEQYF.

About this clone: At one of its ends the junction is not consistent with the germline gene, which may arise from a read error. This chain uses TRBV11-1 with TRBJ2-5; TRBD2 might be the D (5 bases). Germline V gene lookup returns CDR1 SGHAT and CDR2 FQDESV (reference sequence). The CDR3 loop spans 15 amino acids. CDR3: CASTLGLGVAETQYF. The CDR3 DNA is TGTGCCAGCACCTTAGGGCTCGGGGTCGCGGAGACCCAGTACTTC.

This rearrangement joins TRBV12-5 to TRBJ1-2; 9 bases align to TRBD1. V lost 6 bases and J lost 7; bases outside the gene matches: 9. Germline V gene sequence: CDR1 LGHNT, CDR2 FRNRAP. The CDR3 consists of 14 residues. This CDR3 reads CASGTTGGDTGYTF. The CDR3 DNA follows: TGTGCTAGTGGCACTACAGGGGGCGACACTGGCTACACCTTC.

The chain couples TRBV2 to TRBJ1-2, with unresolved D. The germline V gene encodes CDR1 SNHLY and CDR2 FYNNEI. V was shortened by 3 bases and J by 7 bases, with 15 bases between the two germline ends. This CDR3 has 14 residues. The CDR3 here is CASSDEGQLGGYTF. The CDR3 nucleotides are TGTGCCAGCAGTGACGAGGGCCAATTGGGTGGCTACACCTTC.

V and J are TRBV10-3 and TRBJ1-2; maybe TRBD1 (6 bases). Trimming pared 6 bases from V and 0 bases from J, leaving 14 bases between. The CDR3 length is 15 residues. The germline CDR1 and CDR2 sequences are ENHRY and SYGVKD. This chain's CDR3 is CAISGQNITNYGYTF. DNA of the CDR3: TGTGCCATCAGCGGACAGAACATCACTAACTATGGCTACACCTTC.

This chain joins TRBV5-4 and TRBJ1-1; 7 bases agree with TRBD1. The V gene's germline CDR1 is SGHNT and CDR2 YYREEE (reference sequence). V shed 4 bases, J shed 4 bases, and the junction held 10 bases outside the gene matches. This CDR3 comprises 15 residues. As DNA, the CDR3 is TGTGCCAGCAGCCAAGGGGCTACAGGGGCCACTGAAGCTTTCTTT. It is translated as CASSQGATGATEAFF.

V and J are TRBV4-2 and TRBJ2-7; D remains unclear. Germline CDR1 reads LGHNA; CDR2 reads YNFKEQ. The length of the CDR3 is 15 residues. The V gene lost 3 bases and the J gene lost 0 bases, with 12 bases spanning the gap. This CDR3 is CASSQGVQNSYEQYF. DNA for the CDR3: TGTGCCAGCAGCCAGGGCGTTCAGAACTCCTACGAGCAGTACTTC.

In DNA, the CDR3 is TGTGCCAGCAGTTTATCGAGGGGGGGGAACTATGGCTACACCTTC. Translated: CASSLSRGGNYGYTF. The rearrangement uses TRBV28 and TRBJ1-2; D is perhaps TRBD1 (6 bases). Per germline, CDR1 MDHEN and CDR2 SYDVKM. CDR3 length: 15 amino acids. With 1 base removed from V and 2 bases from J, the gap between germline ends came to 11 bases.

V gene TRBV29-1 combines with J gene TRBJ2-3, with 10 positions matching TRBD2. This CDR3 comprises 15 residues. The germline V gene encodes CDR1 SQVTM and CDR2 ANQGSEA. Trimming took 5 bases from V and 4 from J; bases not matched to a gene: 9. This CDR3 is CSVPELAGFSDTQYF. Here the CDR3 DNA reads TGCAGCGTTCCCGAACTAGCGGGGTTTTCAGATACGCAGTATTTT.

V gene TRBV23-1 combines with J gene TRBJ2-2, with D maybe TRBD2 (6 bases). TRBV23-1 is an open reading frame whose function is uncertain. The V end lost 0 bases, the J end lost 7 bases, and 18 bases lay between the germline ends. The length of the CDR3 is 17 residues. In DNA, the CDR3 is TGCGCCAGCAGTCAATCTATGCGGGGAAGGTGGAACGGGGAGCTGTTTTTT. Translation: CASSQSMRGRWNGELFF.

V and J are TRBV7-9 and TRBJ2-7, with D perhaps TRBD1 (5 bases). CDR1 SEHNR and CDR2 FQNEAQ come from the germline V gene (reference sequence). V lost 3 bases and J 2 bases, leaving 8 bases between the germline ends. The CDR3 is made up of 13 amino acids. This chain's CDR3 is CASSFTGAYEQYF. In DNA form, the CDR3 reads TGTGCCAGCAGCTTCACAGGCGCCTACGAGCAGTACTTC.

The V call is TRBV5-4, the J call TRBJ1-2; 8 positions match TRBD1. CDR1 and CDR2 (germline): SGHNT, YYREEE (reference sequence). The CDR3 extends over 14 amino acids. Germline trimming cut 7 bases from V and 4 bases from J; bases unmatched to any gene: 9. In DNA form, the CDR3 reads TGTGCCAGCGGTGACCAGGGGGCCTCCTATGGCTACACCTTC. Amino acid sequence: CASGDQGASYGYTF.

This chain joins TRBV11-2 and TRBJ2-5, with 7 bases fitting TRBD2. In germline, CDR1 is SGHAT, CDR2 FQNNGV. The CDR3 loop spans 15 amino acids. V shed 1 base, J shed 1 base, and the junction held 3 bases outside the gene matches. The CDR3 spells CASSLGAGSQETQYF. In DNA form, the CDR3 reads TGTGCCAGCAGCTTAGGAGCGGGGAGCCAAGAGACCCAGTACTTC.

The V gene is TRBV19, the J gene TRBJ2-7; D is uncertain. The V end lost 7 bases, the J end lost 0 bases, and 10 bases lay between the germline ends. The CDR3 runs to 13 residues. Germline CDR1 is LNHDA and CDR2 is SQIVND (reference sequence). DNA of the CDR3: TGTGCCAGTATGAGTCCCCGCTCCTACGAGCAGTACTTC. Translated, it gives CASMSPRSYEQYF.